Only a few counts were recorded for the clone carrying this T cell receptor beta chain. These data come from a study of blood T cell repertoires in COVID-19. The CDR3 loop spans 14 amino acids. Germline lookup yields CDR1 MNHEY and CDR2 SMNVEV (reference sequence). Trimming cost V 5 bases and J 7 bases; bases outside gene matches: 6. Under the authors' procedure: Counts of nucleated cells, estimated from reference gene primer amplification, were obtained. Assay: immunoSEQ multiplex PCR; the TCRdb copy retains only in-frame clones and omits some. That table gives V, J and clone size, and the DNA gave D and trimming. The sample includes 70,000 to 100,000 clones, about 91% of them seen just once.

The sample was peripheral blood. The rearrangement joins TRBV27 to TRBJ1-2; 11 bases align to TRBD1. The receptor comes from a woman in her seventies with acute or convalescent COVID-19. CDR3 residues: CASSPRDRGFGYTF. In DNA form, the CDR3 reads TGTGCCAGCAGTCCCCGGGACAGGGGGTTTGGCTACACCTTC.